This T cell receptor beta chain was identified during a study of blood T cells in healthy people across ages. Overall study: There was about one barcoded beta molecule captured by template switching per two T cells. Study-wide results and limits: Diversity of TCR beta per million T cells declined in a roughly linear way with age.

Per-sample yields of isolated PBMCs were at least 6 million. Germline loops: CDR1 SGHAT, CDR2 FQNNGV. The CDR3 sequence is 14 residues long. V lost 3 bases, J lost 3 bases, and 8 bases lay in between. Alongside a J-beta primer mix, a sample-barcoded 5' primer served in a second PCR lasting roughly 6 to 11 cycles. TCRdb fed the 5' RACE reads into MiXCR, producing one record per CDR3 protein. The table shows hundreds of thousands of distinct CDR3 sequences, with approximately 29% occurring only once. A few counts support this clonotype. Its specificity is not known. The J gene is TRBJ2-2, the V gene TRBV11-2; no definite D call. The source of this sequence is a woman aged 80 or over in good health. Sequencing was performed on blood. This chain's CDR3 is CASSFIRDTGELFF. In DNA, the CDR3 is TGTGCCAGCAGCTTCATTAGGGACACCGGGGAGCTGTTTTTT. Variable domain in full (rest from reference TRBV11-2 and TRBJ2-2): EAGVAQSPRYKIIEKRQSVAFWCNPISGHATLYWYQQILGQGPKLLIQFQNNGVVDDSQLPKDRFSAERLKGVDSTLKIQPAKLEDSAVYLCASSFIRDTGELFFGEGSRLTVL.